Shown below are 18 T cell receptor beta chains from a single sample sequenced in a study of PD-1 blockade in classical Hodgkin lymphoma. All trial patients relapsed after autologous stem cell transplantation. The assay was immunoSEQ multiplex PCR, and TCRdb's table has in-frame clones only and misses some. The sample lists about 110,000 clones, 80% to 90% occurring once. The sequencing used peripheral blood mononuclear cells (PBMCs), collected before the second cycle of nivolumab. The receptors come from a human donor with classical Hodgkin lymphoma.

V is TRBV6-1 and J is TRBJ2-1, with 11 bases aligning to TRBD2. CDR1 MNHNS and CDR2 SASEGT come from the germline V gene. The CDR3 contains 15 residues. Trimming removed 1 base from V and 10 bases from J; junction bases left unmatched: 6. The CDR3, as DNA: TGTGCCAGCAGTGAAGTAGCGGGAGGGCCGGGGGAGCAGTTCTTC. This sequence encodes CASSEVAGGPGEQFF.

The chain carries TRBV30 and TRBJ2-3; TRBD2 might be the D (6 bases). Germline-derived CDR1 and CDR2 are GTSNPN and SVGIG (reference sequence). The CDR3 contains 16 residues. The V and J ends lost 3 bases and 0 bases respectively, with 16 bases between them. This CDR3 reads CAWSSYGGSSTDTQYF. The CDR3 nucleotides read TGTGCCTGGAGCAGCTACGGGGGTTCTAGCACAGATACGCAGTATTTT.

The V gene is TRBV4-1, the J gene TRBJ2-1; 10 bases align to TRBD1. CDR1 is MGHRA, CDR2 YSYEKL, per germline. The trim removed 1 base at V and 8 bases at J, leaving 14 bases unmatched. This CDR3 comprises 18 residues. The CDR3 sequence: CASSQVLGGTGDFDEQFF. In DNA form, the CDR3 reads TGCGCCAGCAGCCAAGTTCTCGGGGGGACAGGGGACTTCGATGAGCAGTTCTTC.

The rearrangement uses TRBV7-8 and TRBJ1-3; D is uncertain. Germline CDR1 is SGHVS and CDR2 is FQNEAQ. Trimming cost V 0 bases and J 8 bases, with 5 bases left between them. The CDR3 covers 12 residues. As DNA, the CDR3 is TGTGCCAGCAGCTTAGCCGGGGACACCATATATTTT. Translation: CASSLAGDTIYF.

The chain combines TRBV7-9 with TRBJ1-2; D gene uncertain. CDR3 length: 14 residues. Germline V gene sequence: CDR1 SEHNR, CDR2 FQNEAQ (reference sequence). The V and J ends lost 2 bases and 4 bases respectively, with 11 bases between them. The CDR3 DNA sequence: TGTGCCAGCAGCTTATTTAAAGGAACCTATGGCTACACCTTC. Its translation: CASSLFKGTYGYTF. The entire variable domain, with the rest obtained from reference TRBV7-9 and TRBJ1-2, is as follows: DTGVSQNPRHKITKRGQNVTFRCDPISEHNRLYWYRQTLGQGPEFLTYFQNEAQLEKSRLLSDRFSAERPKGSFSTLEIQRTEQGDSAMYLCASSLFKGTYGYTFGSGTRLTVV.

The count of this clone is one. V and J are TRBV5-1 and TRBJ2-5; 9 bases line up with TRBD1. Germline V CDR1 and CDR2: SGHRS, YFSETQ. V trimming: 4 bases; J trimming: 5 bases; junction bases outside the gene matches: 9. The CDR3 runs 15 residues. In DNA form, the CDR3 reads TGCGCCAGCAGCCGATGGACAGGGGTGGGCGAGACCCAGTACTTC. Its protein product is CASSRWTGVGETQYF.

This chain's CDR3 is CSVRQVGFYSNQPQHF. The DNA of the CDR3 is TGCAGCGTACGACAGGTCGGTTTTTATAGCAATCAGCCCCAGCATTTT. The rearrangement uses TRBV29-1 and TRBJ1-5; possibly TRBD1 for D (6 bases). CDR1 is SQVTM, CDR2 ANQGSEA, per germline. V was pared by 6 bases and J by 0 bases, with 18 bases between. The CDR3 consists of 16 residues.

The genes are TRBV15 and TRBJ2-5; a possible D gene is TRBD1 (5 bases). This CDR3 is 15 amino acids long. Germline V CDR1 and CDR2: LNHNV, YYDKDF (reference sequence). Deletions cut 0 bases from V and 3 bases from J, with 11 bases between. The CDR3, as DNA: TGTGCCACCAGCAGAGATATTGGGGCTAAAGAGACCCAGTACTTC. Residues: CATSRDIGAKETQYF. Variable domain in full (rest from reference TRBV15 and TRBJ2-5): DAMVIQNPRYQVTQFGKPVTLSCSQTLNHNVMYWYQQKSSQAPKLLFHYYDKDFNNEADTPDNFQSRRPNTSFCFLDIRSPGLGDTAMYLCATSRDIGAKETQYFGPGTRLLVL.

The chain has TRBV19 and TRBJ1-5; the D gene is possibly TRBD1 (5 bases). Trimming stripped 0 bases from V and 3 bases from J, with 18 bases between. Germline CDR1 and CDR2: LNHDA and SQIVND (reference sequence). The CDR3 sequence is 18 residues long. CDR3 loop: CASSIERKGRQFNQPQHF. For the CDR3, the DNA is TGTGCCAGTAGTATAGAGAGGAAGGGGCGACAGTTCAATCAGCCCCAGCATTTT.

The rearrangement uses TRBV5-1 and TRBJ2-2; no definite D call. Germline V lookup: CDR1 SGHRS, CDR2 YFSETQ. Trimming left V 1 base short and J 0 bases short, with 7 bases between. There are 15 residues in the CDR3. The CDR3 sequence is CASSLLLANTGELFF. The CDR3 nucleotides read TGCGCCAGCAGCTTGTTGCTAGCGAACACCGGGGAGCTGTTTTTT.

The chain combines TRBV10-3 with TRBJ2-7; 11 bases match TRBD2. V trimming: 9 bases; J trimming: 4 bases; junction bases outside the gene matches: 8. The CDR3 length is 14 residues. Germline values: CDR1 ENHRY, CDR2 SYGVKD. CDR3 amino acids: CAIGASGRSYEQYF. The DNA of the CDR3 is TGTGCCATTGGGGCTAGCGGGAGGTCTTACGAGCAGTACTTC.

This rearrangement joins TRBV7-2 to TRBJ2-5; no firm D call. The ends were cut back, 3 bases at V and 2 bases at J, with 13 bases in the middle. Germline assignment: CDR1 SGHTA and CDR2 FQGNSA. CDR3 length: 15 residues. The CDR3 sequence: CASSLLNLHQETQYF. The CDR3 DNA is TGTGCCAGCAGCTTGCTGAACTTACATCAAGAGACCCAGTACTTC. Using reference TRBV7-2 and TRBJ2-5 for the parts outside the CDR3, the full variable domain is GAGVSQSPSNKVTEKGKDVELRCDPISGHTALYWYRQSLGQGLEFLIYFQGNSAPDKSGLPSDRFSAERTGGSVSTLTIQRTQQEDSAVYLCASSLLNLHQETQYFGPGTRLLVL.

The chain joins TRBV6-5 to TRBJ1-1; perhaps TRBD1 as D (5 bases). CDR3 length equals 12 residues. Deletions cut 2 bases from V and 6 bases from J, with 7 bases between. The germline V gene has CDR1 MNHEY and CDR2 SVGAGI. The chain's CDR3 is CASSYLGAEAFF. The CDR3 bases are TGTGCCAGCAGTTACCTAGGGGCTGAAGCTTTCTTT.

This clone has just one count. The chain joins TRBV5-8 to TRBJ1-5; D gene ambiguous. CDR3 length equals 15 residues. Germline V gene sequence: CDR1 SGHTS, CDR2 YDEGEE. The V and J ends lost 0 bases and 0 bases respectively, with 7 bases between them. The CDR3 protein is CASSLGAGSNQPQHF. As DNA, the CDR3 is TGTGCCAGCAGCTTGGGGGCAGGTAGCAATCAGCCCCAGCATTTT.

The chain has TRBV15 and TRBJ1-2, with D possibly TRBD1 on 5 matching bases. This CDR3 spans 18 amino acids. Per the germline V gene, CDR1 is LNHNV and CDR2 is YYDKDF (reference sequence). V lost 3 bases and J 2 bases, leaving 22 bases between the germline ends. The CDR3 DNA sequence: TGTGCCACCAGCAGTTGGGGTTCGGGACGCAGAACCAACTATGGCTACACCTTC. Translation gives CATSSWGSGRRTNYGYTF.

The chain links TRBV9 to TRBJ2-1; tentative D call: TRBD2 (6 bases). CDR1 and CDR2 (germline): SGDLS, YYNGEE. Trimming stripped 4 bases from V and 0 bases from J, with 14 bases between. The CDR3 extends over 16 amino acids. CDR3 region: CASSSRLVSSYNEQFF. CDR3 bases: TGTGCCAGCAGCTCCCGACTAGTTTCCTCCTACAATGAGCAGTTCTTC.

The chain uses TRBV5-1 and TRBJ1-3; D is undetermined. The CDR3 totals 14 residues. The germline V and J ends were trimmed by 0 bases and 3 bases, with 7 bases remaining between them. CDR1 SGHRS and CDR2 YFSETQ come from the germline V gene. CDR3 in amino acids: CASSLESVGNTIYF. CDR3 bases: TGCGCCAGCAGCTTGGAGTCAGTTGGAAACACCATATATTTT. Full variable domain (remainder filled in from reference TRBV5-1 and TRBJ1-3): KAGVTQTPRYLIKTRGQQVTLSCSPISGHRSVSWYQQTPGQGLQFLFEYFSETQRNKGNFPGRFSGRQFSNSRSEMNVSTLELGDSALYLCASSLESVGNTIYFGEGSWLTVV.

This clone was picked up a small number of times. This sequence joins TRBV6-5 and TRBJ1-5; tentatively, D is TRBD1 (5 bases). Germline assignment: CDR1 MNHEY and CDR2 SVGAGI. The V gene lost 0 bases and the J gene lost 1 base, with 10 bases spanning the gap. The length of the CDR3 is 16 residues. CDR3 amino acids: CASSYSRDGSNQPQHF. In DNA, the CDR3 is TGTGCCAGCAGTTACTCCCGGGACGGAAGCAATCAGCCCCAGCATTTT.